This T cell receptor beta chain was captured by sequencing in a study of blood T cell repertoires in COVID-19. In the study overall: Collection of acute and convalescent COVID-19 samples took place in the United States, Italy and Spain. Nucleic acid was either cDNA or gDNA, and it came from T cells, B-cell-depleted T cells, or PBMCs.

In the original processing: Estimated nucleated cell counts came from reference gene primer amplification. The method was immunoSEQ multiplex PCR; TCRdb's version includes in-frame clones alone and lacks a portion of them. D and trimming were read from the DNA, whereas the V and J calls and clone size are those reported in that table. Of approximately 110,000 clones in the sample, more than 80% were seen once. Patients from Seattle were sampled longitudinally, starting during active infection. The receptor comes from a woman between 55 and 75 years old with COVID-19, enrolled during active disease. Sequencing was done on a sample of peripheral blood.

CDR3 residues: CASSYRGLMNTGELFF. CDR3 bases: TGCGCCAGCAGCTACAGGGGGCTGATGAACACCGGGGAGCTGTTTTTT. V is TRBV5-1 and J is TRBJ2-2, with TRBD1 identical over 9 bases. Unmatched junction bases numbered 4, after V lost 3 bases and J lost 1 base. Germline lookup yields CDR1 SGHRS and CDR2 YFSETQ. The CDR3 contains 16 residues.